This T cell receptor beta chain derives from a study of T cell changes during pregnancy in multiple sclerosis. Repertoires were generated with immunoSEQ multiplex PCR, while TCRdb's copy carries only in-frame clones and drops some. Of 2,000 to 2,500 clones listed, roughly 75% are singletons. Germline CDR1 is SGHRS and CDR2 is YFSETQ. V gave up 2 bases and J gave up 7 bases, with 13 bases separating them. There are 14 residues in the CDR3. The sample consisted of CD4+ T cells from PBMCs (not recorded whether the cells were cultured). This TCR was sampled from a female patient with multiple sclerosis, enrolled in a pregnancy study. Some clones in this sample may be carry-over from other donors' samples. The V gene is TRBV5-1, the J gene TRBJ2-1, with TRBD2 as a possible D gene (5 bases). This chain's CDR3 is CASSFATGLNEQFF. CDR3 in DNA: TGCGCCAGCAGCTTCGCGACGGGGTTGAATGAGCAGTTCTTC. The variable domain in full, completed from reference TRBV5-1 and TRBJ2-1, reads KAGVTQTPRYLIKTRGQQVTLSCSPISGHRSVSWYQQTPGQGLQFLFEYFSETQRNKGNFPGRFSGRQFSNSRSEMNVSTLELGDSALYLCASSFATGLNEQFFGPGTRLTVL.